This T cell receptor beta chain stems from a study of T cells and Merkel cell carcinoma outcomes. Here immunoSEQ multiplex PCR was the method, and the copy in TCRdb shows in-frame clones only, minus some. The data hold 12,000 to 15,000 clones, with approximately 92% observed a single time. General study points: Repertoire plus T-cell density reportedly predicted Merkel cell carcinoma outcomes.

Germline V gene lookup returns CDR1 SGHTA and CDR2 FQGNSA. The CDR3 is 15 residues long. V was shortened by 2 bases and J by 7 bases, with 15 bases between the two germline ends. In its sample, this clone was seen a few times. As yet, its antigen is unknown. This TCR was recovered from a human donor with Merkel cell carcinoma. Material for sequencing was tumor tissue from Merkel cell carcinoma. This sequence joins TRBV7-2 and TRBJ1-5, with D possibly TRBD1 on 5 matching bases. The CDR3 DNA is TGTGCCAGCAGCTTATACCAGGGTAGTGTCCAGCCCCAGCATTTT. This sequence encodes CASSLYQGSVQPQHF.